The 7 T cell receptor beta chains reported below all come from one sample, sequenced in a study of blood T cell repertoires in COVID-19. Repertoires were generated with immunoSEQ multiplex PCR, while TCRdb's copy carries only in-frame clones and drops some. Of about 98,000 clones listed, around 87% are singletons. The specimen was peripheral blood. The receptor source for this set is a woman in her 50s with COVID-19, enrolled during active disease.

V gene TRBV6-6 combines with J gene TRBJ1-5; no firm D call. V lost 2 bases to trimming and J lost 4 bases, with 12 bases between them. This CDR3 spans 15 amino acids. The germline V gene encodes CDR1 MNHNY and CDR2 SVGAGI (reference sequence). CDR3 in amino acids: CASSYGGVGNQPQHF. CDR3 nucleotide sequence: TGTGCCAGCAGTTACGGCGGGGTTGGGAATCAGCCCCAGCATTTT.

The gene calls are TRBV5-6 and TRBJ1-2, with a tentative D call TRBD1 (6 bases). Germline V gene data show CDR1 as SGHDT and CDR2 as YYEEEE. The CDR3 length is 16 residues. V was shortened by 0 bases and J by 1 base, with 13 bases between the two germline ends. The CDR3 coding sequence is TGTGCCAGCAGCTTGGTATGGGACACTGATAACTATGGCTACACCTTC. This encodes CASSLVWDTDNYGYTF. Using reference TRBV5-6 and TRBJ1-2 for the parts outside the CDR3, the full variable domain is DAGVTQSPTHLIKTRGQQVTLRCSPKSGHDTVSWYQQALGQGPQFIFQYYEEEERQRGNFPDRFSGHQFPNYSSELNVNALLLGDSALYLCASSLVWDTDNYGYTFGSGTRLTVV.

CDR3 DNA sequence: TGTGCCAGCAGCCAAGAACAGGTGAACACTGAAGCTTTCTTT. This encodes CASSQEQVNTEAFF. This sequence joins TRBV14 and TRBJ1-1; tentative D call: TRBD1 (5 bases). The CDR3 consists of 14 residues. From germline, CDR1 is SGHDN and CDR2 FVKESK. Between the trimmed V and J ends, which lost 0 bases and 0 bases, there was a span of 5 bases.

The genes are TRBV7-2 and TRBJ2-1, with TRBD2 as a possible D gene (5 bases). Trimming shortened V by 5 bases and J by 0 bases, and 11 bases separated the two germline ends. The CDR3 is made up of 15 amino acids. From germline, CDR1 is SGHTA and CDR2 FQGNSA. The CDR3 coding sequence is TGTGCCAGCAGCGCCGATGGGAGCTCCTACAATGAGCAGTTCTTC. Its translation is CASSADGSSYNEQFF.

This chain connects TRBV5-4 to TRBJ2-6; TRBD2 might be the D (5 bases). There are 17 residues in the CDR3. Germline loops: CDR1 SGHNT, CDR2 YYREEE (reference sequence). V shed 4 bases and J shed 4 bases, with 18 bases lying between them. CDR3 sequence (DNA): TGTGCCAGCAGCCCGCGTTCTGAGGGATCCGGGGCCAACGTCCTGACTTTC. Amino acids: CASSPRSEGSGANVLTF.

The chain has TRBV5-5 and TRBJ2-7, with D uncertain. V gave up 0 bases and J gave up 3 bases, with 4 bases separating them. Germline values: CDR1 SGHKS, CDR2 YYEKEE (reference sequence). The CDR3 runs 12 residues. As DNA, the CDR3 is TGTGCCAGCAGCTTGGCCTTCTACGAGCAGTACTTC. Its translation: CASSLAFYEQYF.

The chain uses TRBV24-1 and TRBJ2-3; D perhaps matches TRBD1 (6 bases). CDR1 KGHDR and CDR2 SFDVKD come from the germline V gene. The CDR3 runs 19 residues. The V end was cut by 5 bases, the J end by 1 base, with 24 bases between. The CDR3, as DNA: TGTGCCACCAGTGTCGTCCTCGGGACACTACGTCGCGGCACAGATACGCAGTATTTT. Translating it yields CATSVVLGTLRRGTDTQYF.